Sample share makes the clone carrying this TCR beta chain medium-sized (0.01 to 0.1%). Libraries were prepared by immunoSEQ multiplex PCR; TCRdb keeps only in-frame clonotypes and omits some of them. The repertoire holds 5,000 or so clones, with less than 70% as singletons. Trimming took off 6 bases at V and 1 base at J, with 6 bases between the two ends. The germline V gene encodes CDR1 SGHDN and CDR2 FVKESK. There are 13 residues in the CDR3. The data derive from a study of PD-1 blockade in classical Hodgkin lymphoma. Time point indicated: cycle 4 day 1 (C4D1), after five to seven weeks of nivolumab. All trial patients relapsed after autologous stem cell transplantation. After PBMCs were thawed, their CD8+ T cells were isolated by magnetic negative selection.

The source material was CD8+ T cells from blood, sampled before the fourth cycle of nivolumab. The sequence was obtained from a human donor with classical Hodgkin lymphoma. The chain links TRBV14 to TRBJ2-2; D remains unclear. In DNA, the CDR3 is TGTGCCAGCAGGCCTGGGAACACCGGGGAGCTGTTTTTT. This translates into CASRPGNTGELFF.